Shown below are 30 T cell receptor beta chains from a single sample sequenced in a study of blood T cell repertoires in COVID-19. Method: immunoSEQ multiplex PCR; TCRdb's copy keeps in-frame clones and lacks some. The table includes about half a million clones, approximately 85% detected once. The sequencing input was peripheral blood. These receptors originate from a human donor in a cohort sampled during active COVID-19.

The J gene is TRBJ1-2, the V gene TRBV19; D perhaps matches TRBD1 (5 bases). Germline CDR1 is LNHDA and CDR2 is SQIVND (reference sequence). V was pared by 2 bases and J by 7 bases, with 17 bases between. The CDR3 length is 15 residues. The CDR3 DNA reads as TGTGCCAGTAGTATACCGACGGGGGTGGTTGTTGGCTACACCTTC. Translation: CASSIPTGVVVGYTF.

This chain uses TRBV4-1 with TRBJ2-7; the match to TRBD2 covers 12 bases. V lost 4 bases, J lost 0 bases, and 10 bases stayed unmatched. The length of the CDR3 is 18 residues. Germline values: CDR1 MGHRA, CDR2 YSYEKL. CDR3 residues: CASSRGGTSGSYSYEQYF. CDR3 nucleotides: TGCGCCAGCAGCCGAGGAGGGACTAGCGGGTCCTACTCCTACGAGCAGTACTTC.

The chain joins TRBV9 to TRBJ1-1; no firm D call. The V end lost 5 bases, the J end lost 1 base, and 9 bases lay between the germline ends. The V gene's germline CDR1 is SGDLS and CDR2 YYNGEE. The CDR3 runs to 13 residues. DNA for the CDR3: TGTGCCAGCAGTTACGGGTCGAACACTGAAGCTTTCTTT. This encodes CASSYGSNTEAFF.

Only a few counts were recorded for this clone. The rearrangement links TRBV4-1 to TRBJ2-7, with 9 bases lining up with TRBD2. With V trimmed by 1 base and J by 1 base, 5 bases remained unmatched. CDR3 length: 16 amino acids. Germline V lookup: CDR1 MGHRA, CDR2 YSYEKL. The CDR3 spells CASSQGAGGWSYEQYF. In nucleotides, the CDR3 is TGCGCCAGCAGCCAAGGGGCGGGAGGGTGGTCCTACGAGCAGTACTTC.

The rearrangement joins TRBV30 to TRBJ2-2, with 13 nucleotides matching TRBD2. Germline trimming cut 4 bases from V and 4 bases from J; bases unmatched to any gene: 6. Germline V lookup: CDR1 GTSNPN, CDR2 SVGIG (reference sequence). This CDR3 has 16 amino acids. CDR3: CAWIGLAGEVTGELFF. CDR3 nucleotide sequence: TGTGCCTGGATTGGACTAGCGGGAGAAGTCACCGGGGAGCTGTTTTTT.

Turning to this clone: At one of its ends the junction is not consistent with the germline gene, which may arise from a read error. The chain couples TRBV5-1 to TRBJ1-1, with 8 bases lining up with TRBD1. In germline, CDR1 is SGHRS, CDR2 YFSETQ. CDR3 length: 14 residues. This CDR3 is CASSPDGQGRRFVF. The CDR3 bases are TGCGCCAGCAGCCCCGACGGACAGGGAAGAAGGTTTGTCTTT.

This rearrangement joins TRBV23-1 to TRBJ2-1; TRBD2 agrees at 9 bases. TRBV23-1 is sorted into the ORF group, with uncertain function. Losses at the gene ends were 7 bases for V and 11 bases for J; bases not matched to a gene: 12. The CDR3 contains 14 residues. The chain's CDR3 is CASNFLAGRGKQFF. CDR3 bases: TGCGCCAGCAATTTTCTAGCGGGACGAGGGAAGCAGTTCTTC.

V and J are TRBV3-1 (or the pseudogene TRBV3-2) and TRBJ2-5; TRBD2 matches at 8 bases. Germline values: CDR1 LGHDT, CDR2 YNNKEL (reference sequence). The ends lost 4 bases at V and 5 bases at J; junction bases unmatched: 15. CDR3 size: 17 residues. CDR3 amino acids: CASSPPGLAGLGETQYF. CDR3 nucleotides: TGTGCCAGCAGCCCCCCGGGCTTAGCGGGATTGGGGGAGACCCAGTACTTC.

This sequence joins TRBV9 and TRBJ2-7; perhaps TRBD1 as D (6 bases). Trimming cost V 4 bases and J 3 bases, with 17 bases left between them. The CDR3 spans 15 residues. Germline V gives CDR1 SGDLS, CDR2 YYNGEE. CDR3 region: CASSLRVDSYYEQYF. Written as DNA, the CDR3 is TGTGCCAGCAGCTTGAGAGTGGACAGCTACTACGAGCAGTACTTC.

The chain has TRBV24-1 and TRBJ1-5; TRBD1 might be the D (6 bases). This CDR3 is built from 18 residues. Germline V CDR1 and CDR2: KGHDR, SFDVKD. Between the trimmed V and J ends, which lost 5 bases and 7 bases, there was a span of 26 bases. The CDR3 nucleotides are TGTGCCACCAGTGCCCCTCCAGGGGACGGCCCCTCGAGGCAGCCCCAGCATTTT. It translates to CATSAPPGDGPSRQPQHF.

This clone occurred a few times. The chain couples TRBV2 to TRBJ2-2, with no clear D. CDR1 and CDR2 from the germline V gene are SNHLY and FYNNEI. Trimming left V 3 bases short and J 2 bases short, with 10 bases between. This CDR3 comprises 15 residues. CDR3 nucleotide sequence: TGTGCCAGCAGTGAGATCCTAGGTAACACCGGGGAGCTGTTTTTT. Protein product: CASSEILGNTGELFF.

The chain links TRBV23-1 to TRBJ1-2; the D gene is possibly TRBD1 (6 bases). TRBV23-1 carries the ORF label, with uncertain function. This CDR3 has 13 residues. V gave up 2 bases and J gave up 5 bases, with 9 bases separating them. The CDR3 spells CASSQTGQYGYTF. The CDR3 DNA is TGCGCCAGCAGTCAAACAGGGCAGTATGGCTACACCTTC.

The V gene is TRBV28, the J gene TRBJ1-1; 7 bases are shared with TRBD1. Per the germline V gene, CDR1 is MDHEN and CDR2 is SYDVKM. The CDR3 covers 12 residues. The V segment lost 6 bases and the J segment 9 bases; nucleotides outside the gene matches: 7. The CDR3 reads CASSSGGQKAFF. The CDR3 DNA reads TGTGCCAGCAGCTCAGGGGGACAAAAAGCTTTCTTT.

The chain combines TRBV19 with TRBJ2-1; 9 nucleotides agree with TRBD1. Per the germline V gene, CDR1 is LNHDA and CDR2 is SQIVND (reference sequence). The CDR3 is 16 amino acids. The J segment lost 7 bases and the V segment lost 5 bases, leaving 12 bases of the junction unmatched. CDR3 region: CASSSAGDRAMNEQFF. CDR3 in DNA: TGTGCCAGTAGTTCCGCCGGGGACAGGGCGATGAATGAGCAGTTCTTC. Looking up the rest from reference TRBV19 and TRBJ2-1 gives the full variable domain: DGGITQSPKYLFRKEGQNVTLSCEQNLNHDAMYWYRQDPGQGLRLIYYSQIVNDFQKGDIAEGYSVSREKKESFPLTVTSAQKNPTAFYLCASSSAGDRAMNEQFFGPGTRLTVL.

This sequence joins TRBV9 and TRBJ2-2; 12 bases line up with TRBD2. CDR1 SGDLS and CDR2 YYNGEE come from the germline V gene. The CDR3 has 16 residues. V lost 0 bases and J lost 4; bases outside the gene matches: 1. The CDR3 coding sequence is TGTGCCAGCAGCGTAGAACTAGCGGGAGGCACCGGGGAGCTGTTTTTT. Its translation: CASSVELAGGTGELFF.

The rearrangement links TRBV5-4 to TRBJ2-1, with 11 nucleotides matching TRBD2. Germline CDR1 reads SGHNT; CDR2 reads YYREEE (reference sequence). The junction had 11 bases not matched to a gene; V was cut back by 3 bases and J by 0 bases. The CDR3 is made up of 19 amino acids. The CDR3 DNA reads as TGTGCCAGCAGCTGGGTACGGACTAGCGGGTTTAGCTCCTACAATGAGCAGTTCTTC. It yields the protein CASSWVRTSGFSSYNEQFF.

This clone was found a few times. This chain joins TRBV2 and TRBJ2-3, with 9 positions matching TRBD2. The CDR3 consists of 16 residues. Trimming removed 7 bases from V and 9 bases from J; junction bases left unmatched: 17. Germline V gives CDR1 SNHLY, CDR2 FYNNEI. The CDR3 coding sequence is TGTGCCAGCACTCCACGTATGAAGGATAGCGGGAGCACGCAGTATTTT. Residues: CASTPRMKDSGSTQYF.

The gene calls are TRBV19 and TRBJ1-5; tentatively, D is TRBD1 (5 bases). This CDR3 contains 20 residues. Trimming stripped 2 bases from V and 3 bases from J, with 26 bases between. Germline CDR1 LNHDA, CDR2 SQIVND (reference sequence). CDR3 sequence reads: CASSISGRGSGWGNNQPQHF. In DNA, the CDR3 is TGTGCCAGTAGTATATCCGGGAGGGGATCAGGTTGGGGAAACAATCAGCCCCAGCATTTT.

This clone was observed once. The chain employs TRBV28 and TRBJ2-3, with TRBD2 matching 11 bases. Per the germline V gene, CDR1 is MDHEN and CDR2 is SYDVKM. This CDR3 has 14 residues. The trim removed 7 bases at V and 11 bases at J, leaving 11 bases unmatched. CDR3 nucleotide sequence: TGTGCCAGCAAGCAAAACCCCGGGACTAGCGGGCAGTATTTT. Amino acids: CASKQNPGTSGQYF.

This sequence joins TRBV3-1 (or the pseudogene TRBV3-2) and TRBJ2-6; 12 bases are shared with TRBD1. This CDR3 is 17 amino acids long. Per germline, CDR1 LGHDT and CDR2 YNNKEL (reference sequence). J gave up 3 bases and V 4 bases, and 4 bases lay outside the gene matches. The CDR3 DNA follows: TGTGCCAGCAGCCCCGGGACAGGGGGCATTGGGGCCAACGTCCTGACTTTC. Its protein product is CASSPGTGGIGANVLTF.

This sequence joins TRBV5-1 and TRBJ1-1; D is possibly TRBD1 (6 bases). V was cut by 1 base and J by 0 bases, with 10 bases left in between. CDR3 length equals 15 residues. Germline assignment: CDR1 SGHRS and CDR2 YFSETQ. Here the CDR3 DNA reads TGCGCCAGCAGCTTGAGAGGGGGTATGAACACTGAAGCTTTCTTT. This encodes CASSLRGGMNTEAFF.

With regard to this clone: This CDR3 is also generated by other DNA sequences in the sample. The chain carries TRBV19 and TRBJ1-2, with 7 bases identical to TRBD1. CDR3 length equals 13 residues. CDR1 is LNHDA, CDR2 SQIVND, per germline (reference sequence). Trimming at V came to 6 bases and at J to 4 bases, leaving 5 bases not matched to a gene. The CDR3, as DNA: TGTGCCAGTAGCCCGGGACAGTTCTATGGCTACACCTTC. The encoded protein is CASSPGQFYGYTF.

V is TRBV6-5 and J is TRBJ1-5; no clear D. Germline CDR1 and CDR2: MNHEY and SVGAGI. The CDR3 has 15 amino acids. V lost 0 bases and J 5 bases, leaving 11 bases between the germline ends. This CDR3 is CASSYSSSADQPQHF. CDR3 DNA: TGTGCCAGCAGTTACTCATCTAGCGCGGATCAGCCCCAGCATTTT.

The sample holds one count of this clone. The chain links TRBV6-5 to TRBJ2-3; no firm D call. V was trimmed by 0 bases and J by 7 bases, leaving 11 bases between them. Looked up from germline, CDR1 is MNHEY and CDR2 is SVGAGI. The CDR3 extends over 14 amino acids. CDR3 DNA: TGTGCCAGCAGTTACTCGATAGTGAGGCATACGCAGTATTTT. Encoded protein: CASSYSIVRHTQYF.

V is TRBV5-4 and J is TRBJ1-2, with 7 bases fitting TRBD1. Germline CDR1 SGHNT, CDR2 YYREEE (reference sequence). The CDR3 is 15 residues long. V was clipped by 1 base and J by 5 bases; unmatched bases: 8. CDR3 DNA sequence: TGTGCCAGCAGCTTGATGACAGGGTTCCTATATGGCTACACCTTC. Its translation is CASSLMTGFLYGYTF.

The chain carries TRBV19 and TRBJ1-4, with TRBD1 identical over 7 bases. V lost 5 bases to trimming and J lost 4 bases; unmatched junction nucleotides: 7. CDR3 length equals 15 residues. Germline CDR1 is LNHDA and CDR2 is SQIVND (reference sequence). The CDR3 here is CASSALRDSNEKLFF. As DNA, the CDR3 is TGTGCCAGTAGTGCCCTCCGGGACAGTAATGAAAAACTGTTTTTT.

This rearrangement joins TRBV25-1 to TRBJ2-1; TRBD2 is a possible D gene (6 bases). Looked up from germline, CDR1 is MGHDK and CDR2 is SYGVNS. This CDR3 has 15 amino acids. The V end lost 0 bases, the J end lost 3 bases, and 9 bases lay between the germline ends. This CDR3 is CASSEYGSFYNEQFF. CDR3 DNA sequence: TGTGCCAGCAGTGAATACGGGAGTTTCTACAATGAGCAGTTCTTC.

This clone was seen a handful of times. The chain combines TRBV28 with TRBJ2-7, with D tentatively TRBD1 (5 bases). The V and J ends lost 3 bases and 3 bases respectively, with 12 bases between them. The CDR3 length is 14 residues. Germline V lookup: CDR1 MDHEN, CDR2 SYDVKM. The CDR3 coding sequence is TGTGCCAGCAGTTTCGTAAGGCAGGGCTACGAGCAGTACTTC. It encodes CASSFVRQGYEQYF.

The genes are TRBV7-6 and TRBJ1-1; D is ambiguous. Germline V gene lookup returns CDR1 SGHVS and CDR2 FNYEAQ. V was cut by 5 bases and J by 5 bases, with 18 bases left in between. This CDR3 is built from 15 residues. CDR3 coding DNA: TGTGCCAGCAGCCCCGATGGCCGGGGAGGGACTGAAGCTTTCTTT. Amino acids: CASSPDGRGGTEAFF.

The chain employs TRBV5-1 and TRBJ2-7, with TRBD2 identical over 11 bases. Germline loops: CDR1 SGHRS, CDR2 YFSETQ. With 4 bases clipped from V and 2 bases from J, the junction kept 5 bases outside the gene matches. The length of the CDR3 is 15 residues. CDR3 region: CASSSGTSGPYEQYF. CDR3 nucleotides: TGCGCCAGCAGCAGCGGGACTAGCGGCCCCTACGAGCAGTACTTC. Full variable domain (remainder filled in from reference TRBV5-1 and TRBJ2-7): KAGVTQTPRYLIKTRGQQVTLSCSPISGHRSVSWYQQTPGQGLQFLFEYFSETQRNKGNFPGRFSGRQFSNSRSEMNVSTLELGDSALYLCASSSGTSGPYEQYFGPGTRLTVT.